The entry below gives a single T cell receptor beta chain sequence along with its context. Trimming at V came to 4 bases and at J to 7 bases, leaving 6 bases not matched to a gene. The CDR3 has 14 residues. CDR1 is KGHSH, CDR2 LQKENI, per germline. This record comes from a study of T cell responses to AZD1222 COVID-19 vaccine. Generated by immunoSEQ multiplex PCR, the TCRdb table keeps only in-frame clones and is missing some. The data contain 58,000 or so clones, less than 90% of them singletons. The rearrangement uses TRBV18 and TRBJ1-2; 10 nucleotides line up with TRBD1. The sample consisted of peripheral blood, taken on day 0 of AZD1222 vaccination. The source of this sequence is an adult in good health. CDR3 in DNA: TGTGCCAGCTCACTTAGGGACAGGGGATTTGGCTACACCTTC. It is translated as CASSLRDRGFGYTF.